The rows below give T cell receptor beta chains drawn from one sample of a study of blood T cells in healthy people across ages. TCRdb re-analysed the 5' RACE reads in MiXCR, keeping a single row per CDR3 protein. The repertoire holds 1.8 million or so distinct CDR3 sequences, with approximately 39% as singletons. The material sequenced was blood. These receptors were collected from a human donor in good health. Each CDR3 is given with its conserved first and last residue. D genes are given only for firm matches. Size is stated for part of the rows, as once, few or many counts, or as a class when the clone is expanded.

TRBV28	TRBJ2-1	few	TRBD1	TGTGCCAGCAGCCCGCGACAGGGATGGACGGTTGCCTGGAATGAGCAGTTCTTC	CASSPRQGWTVAWNEQFF
TRBV6-2/TRBV6-3	TRBJ2-7	few	.	TGTGCCAGCAGCCGGACCCTATCTGGCGAGCAGTACTTC	CASSRTLSGEQYF
TRBV6-6	TRBJ2-5	few	.	TGTGCCAGCAGTTACTCCCAGACAGGAGAGACCCAGTACTTC	CASSYSQTGETQYF
TRBV15	TRBJ1-6	.	.	TGTGCCACCAGCAGAGATCTGGTTTCACCCCTCCACTTT	CATSRDLVSPLHF
TRBV29-1	TRBJ2-3	many	TRBD1	TGCAGCGTTGGCAGGGGGCAAACAGATACGCAGTATTTT	CSVGRGQTDTQYF
TRBV12-3/TRBV12-4	TRBJ2-3	.	TRBD1	TGTGCCAGCAGCCCGGGGACAGCAGACACAGATACGCAGTATTTT	CASSPGTADTDTQYF
TRBV5-1	TRBJ2-1	.	TRBD2	TGCGCCAGCAGCTTGACTAGCGGGAGAATGAATGAGCAGTTCTTC	CASSLTSGRMNEQFF
TRBV29-1	TRBJ2-7	.	TRBD2	TGCAGCGTTAATGGACTAGCGGGGAGCTACGAGCAGTACTTC	CSVNGLAGSYEQYF
TRBV29-1	TRBJ2-7	.	TRBD1	TGCAGCGTTGAGCAGGGACAGGGGGCACGGGAGCAGTACTTC	CSVEQGQGAREQYF
TRBV6-5	TRBJ2-1	.	TRBD2	TGTGCCAGCAGTTACCTCGATAGCGGGGGACCGTACAATGAGCAGTTCTTC	CASSYLDSGGPYNEQFF